The 4 T cell receptor beta chains below all came from one sample that was sequenced in a study of blood T cell repertoires in COVID-19. Method: immunoSEQ multiplex PCR; TCRdb's copy keeps in-frame clones and lacks some. The top ten clones hold about 6.7% of a sample with 75,000 or so clones, approximately 86% of them seen once. Source material: peripheral blood. The receptors come from a man aged 65 to 79 with acute or convalescent COVID-19.

The chain combines TRBV29-1 with TRBJ2-6, with a possible D match to TRBD2 (5 bases). Germline CDR1 reads SQVTM; CDR2 reads ANQGSEA. The length of the CDR3 is 14 residues. V was shortened by 3 bases and J by 3 bases, with 9 bases between the two germline ends. The CDR3 nucleotides read TGCAGCGTTGAGTTGGGGAGTGGGGCCAACGTCCTGACTTTC. Its translation: CSVELGSGANVLTF.

The CDR3 protein is CASSQLGGQRTFF. The CDR3 DNA follows: TGTGCCAGCAGCCAATTAGGTGGACAAAGGACTTTCTTT. This chain connects TRBV3-1 (or the pseudogene TRBV3-2) to TRBJ1-1, with a weak D call TRBD1 (5 bases). The length of the CDR3 is 13 residues. The V gene lost 2 bases and the J gene lost 12 bases, with 16 bases spanning the gap. Looked up from germline, CDR1 is LGHDT and CDR2 is YNNKEL (reference sequence).

The chain combines TRBV19 with TRBJ1-5; possibly TRBD1 for D (6 bases). The CDR3 covers 13 residues. V was cut by 6 bases and J by 5 bases, with 11 bases left in between. Germline V gene data show CDR1 as LNHDA and CDR2 as SQIVND (reference sequence). As DNA, the CDR3 is TGTGCCAGTAGAACAGGGATTCATCAGCCCCAGCATTTT. Its translation is CASRTGIHQPQHF.

The rearrangement joins TRBV9 to TRBJ2-5; 7 positions match TRBD1. Trimming cost V 0 bases and J 5 bases; bases outside gene matches: 7. The CDR3 covers 15 residues. CDR1 and CDR2 (germline): SGDLS, YYNGEE. CDR3 nucleotides: TGTGCCAGCAGCGTAGGGATAGGGGGCTGGGAGACCCAGTACTTC. It specifies CASSVGIGGWETQYF.